Sequencing of this TCR beta chain was carried out in a study of metastatic and nonmetastatic thyroid tumors (dated by TCRdb to about 2020). Study-wide context: The researchers compared repertoires between peripheral blood samples and tumor or nodule tissue samples from patients with malignant or benign thyroid disease. Overall results and qualifications from the work: TCR beta diversity was reported as significantly higher in malignant tumors than in benign nodules, in both blood and tumor samples.

CDR1 is given as MGHDK and CDR2 as SYGVNS, both from the germline V gene. Its CDR3 holds 14 amino acids, cysteine through phenylalanine. Of all the DNA, just the CDR3 is kept, 42 bases in frame from base 1. Trimming takes 7 bases from V and 1 base from J, and the germline ends sit 13 bases apart. Library method: PCR. Sequencing relied on an Illumina HiSeq 4000. High-throughput sequencing was used to profile the TCR beta-chain CDR3 region of each patient. The study's processing was this. CDR3 differences across clinicopathological groups were used to build a classifier for discriminating distant-metastatic papillary thyroid cancer patients. To measure repertoire diversity the researchers used the Shannon index, while the Morisita-Horn index served to gauge how similar the tumor and blood repertoires were. TCRdb handled the public reads itself, with Q25 trimming in fastp and clone calling in MiXCR, and kept productive beta chains. These V and J calls are TCRdb output, not the study's own analysis. Within this sample are tens of thousands of clones, with roughly 4% of them counted one time only. The ten largest clones represent 7.5% to 10% of the sample.

With respect to this clone: Its antigen remains undetermined. Per-base quality was not reported, and no clone a single base away is much larger than it.

None of the patients had been given any treatment before thyroid surgery. Using T-cell receptor beta sequencing, the study looked back at clinical samples from patients collected from the early 2010s to the late 2010s. Here the chain combines TRBV25-1 and TRBJ1-2; TRBD1 might be the D gene, on 5 matching bases. This TCR was sampled from a female donor with papillary thyroid cancer or a benign thyroid nodule (not recorded which). Some clones in this sample may be carry-over from other donors' samples. The sample consisted of blood. DNA sequence: TGTGCCAGCACCCCCGGGGCGCTTAACTATGGCTACACCTTC. Its protein is CASTPGALNYGYTF.